This entry lists 7 T cell receptor beta chains sequenced from one sample in a study of CXCR3-negative and CXCR3-positive naive CD8 T cells. 5' RACE with UMI labels generated the TRB cDNA libraries. From its re-call of the 5' RACE reads, TCRdb lists each CDR3 protein once, without DNA. The clone table shows around 90,000 distinct CDR3 sequences, with the ten largest holding around 0.99%. What was sequenced was naive CXCR3- CD8+ T cells from blood. Subset specified: CD45RO-CCR7+CD27+CD95- naive CD8+ T cells lacking CXCR3 (TNR3-). These TCRs come from a human donor in good health. Some clones in this sample may be carry-over from other donors' samples.

This chain links TRBV9 with TRBJ2-1; the TCRdb D gene call, TRBD1, has no DNA to confirm it. The CDR3 has 18 amino acids. Germline values: CDR1 SGDLS, CDR2 YYNGEE. CDR3 amino acids: CASSPALLGQGSYNEQFF.

The chain uses TRBV7-6 and TRBJ2-4; the TRBD1 assignment by TCRdb is unverifiable without DNA. The CDR3 runs 20 residues. Germline CDR1 reads SGHVS; CDR2 reads FNYEAQ. The CDR3 sequence: CASSLSPRDDRVTAKNIQYF. The variable domain in full, completed from reference TRBV7-6 and TRBJ2-4, reads GAGVSQSPRYKVTKRGQDVALRCDPISGHVSLYWYRQALGQGPEFLTYFNYEAQQDKSGLPNDRFSAERPEGSISTLTIQRTEQRDSAMYRCASSLSPRDDRVTAKNIQYFGAGTRLSVL.

V gene TRBV15 combines with J gene TRBJ2-7. The CDR3 totals 12 residues. Germline CDR1 LNHNV, CDR2 YYDKDF (reference sequence). This chain's CDR3 is CATRMGSYEQYF.

The chain uses TRBV20-1 and TRBJ2-1; TCRdb returns TRBD1, unconfirmable since there is no DNA. This CDR3 is built from 13 residues. Per the germline V gene, CDR1 is DFQATT and CDR2 is SNEGSKA (reference sequence). This CDR3 reads CSASGPAPNEQFF.

The rearrangement uses TRBV29-1 and TRBJ2-5; TCRdb indicates TRBD1, and absent DNA this call remains unverified. The germline V gene encodes CDR1 SQVTM and CDR2 ANQGSEA. The CDR3 totals 13 residues. The chain's CDR3 is CSALLGRKETQYF.

The gene calls are TRBV29-1 and TRBJ2-2. CDR1 is SQVTM, CDR2 ANQGSEA, per germline. The length of the CDR3 is 15 residues. The CDR3 loop reads CSALPTGRSTGELFF.

The gene calls are TRBV29-1 and TRBJ1-1; TCRdb indicates TRBD1, and absent DNA this call remains unverified. This CDR3 region has 13 residues. CDR1 and CDR2 from the germline V gene are SQVTM and ANQGSEA. The CDR3 loop is CSVDRGANTEAFF.